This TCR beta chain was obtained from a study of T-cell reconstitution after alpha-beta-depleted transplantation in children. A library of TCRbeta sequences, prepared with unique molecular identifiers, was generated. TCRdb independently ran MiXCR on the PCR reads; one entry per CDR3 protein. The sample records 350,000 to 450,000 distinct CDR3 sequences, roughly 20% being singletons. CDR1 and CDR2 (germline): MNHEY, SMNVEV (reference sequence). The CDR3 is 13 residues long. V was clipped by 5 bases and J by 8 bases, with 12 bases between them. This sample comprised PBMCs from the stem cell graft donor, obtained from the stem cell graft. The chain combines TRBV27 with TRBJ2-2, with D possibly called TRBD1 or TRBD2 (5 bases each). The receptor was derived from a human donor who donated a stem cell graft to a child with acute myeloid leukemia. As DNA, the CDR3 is TGTGCCAGCAGTCCTCAGGGACCGGGGGAGCTGTTTTTT. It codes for CASSPQGPGELFF.